This TCR beta chain originates from a study of beta chain features in type 1 diabetes. Study results and limitations: Type 1 diabetes patients showed a moderate but significant shortening of TCRB CDR3s in all four CD4+ subsets.

Germline V CDR1 and CDR2: KGHSH, LQKENI. The CDR3 has 16 amino acids. Unmatched junction bases numbered 8, after V lost 2 bases and J lost 5 bases. Expressed TCRB transcripts were sequenced after all isolated RNA was converted to cDNA. Method: immunoSEQ multiplex PCR; TCRdb's copy keeps in-frame clones and lacks some. The data show more than 250,000 clones, roughly an eighth seen once. This clone has just a few counts. Its antigen is as yet unknown. Material: naive CD4+ T cells from blood. J is TRBJ2-2 and V is TRBV18, with 7 positions matching TRBD1. The sequence was collected from a man aged 25 to 45 with type 1 diabetes. The CDR3 coding sequence is TGTGCCAGCTCACCATACGATACAGGGGAGACCGGGGAGCTGTTTTTT. Encoded protein: CASSPYDTGETGELFF.